The entry below gives a single T cell receptor beta chain sequence along with its context. The entry originates in a study of blood T cell repertoires in COVID-19. Study-wide background: The United States, Italy and Spain provided the acute and convalescent COVID-19 samples. The cDNA or gDNA used as material had been derived from T cells, B-cell-depleted T cells, or PBMCs.

This CDR3 is 14 amino acids long. V dropped 3 bases and J dropped 7; count of bases not matched to a gene: 5. CDR1 is DFQATT, CDR2 SNEGSKA, per germline (reference sequence). How the authors handled the data: Counts of nucleated cells, estimated from reference gene primer amplification, were obtained. Sequencing was performed with immunoSEQ multiplex PCR; in TCRdb, only in-frame clones are kept and a portion is missing. Clone size and V and J calls were adopted from that table, with D and trimming inferred from the DNA. This repertoire shows around 45,000 clones, about nine tenths found once; its top ten account for 15%.

The TCR comes from a man aged 60 to 69 with active COVID-19. Input material: peripheral blood. The genes are TRBV20-1 and TRBJ2-1, with 11 bases fitting TRBD2. CDR3 amino acids: CSASSGTSGNEQFF. The CDR3 DNA is TGCAGTGCTAGTTCCGGGACTAGCGGAAATGAGCAGTTCTTC.